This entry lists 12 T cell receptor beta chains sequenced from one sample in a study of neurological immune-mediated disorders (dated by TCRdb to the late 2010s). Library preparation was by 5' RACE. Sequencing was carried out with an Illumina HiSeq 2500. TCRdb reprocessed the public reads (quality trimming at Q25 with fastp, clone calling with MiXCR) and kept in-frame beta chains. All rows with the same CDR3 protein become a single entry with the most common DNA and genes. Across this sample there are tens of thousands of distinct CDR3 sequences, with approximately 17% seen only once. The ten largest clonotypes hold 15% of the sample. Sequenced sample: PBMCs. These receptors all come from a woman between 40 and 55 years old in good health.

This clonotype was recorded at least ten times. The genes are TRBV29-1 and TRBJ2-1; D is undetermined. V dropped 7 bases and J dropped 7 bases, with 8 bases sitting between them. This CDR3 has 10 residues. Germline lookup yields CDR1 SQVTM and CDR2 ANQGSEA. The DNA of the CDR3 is TGCAGCGCGGCAGGTAATGAGCAGTTCTTC. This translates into CSAAGNEQFF.

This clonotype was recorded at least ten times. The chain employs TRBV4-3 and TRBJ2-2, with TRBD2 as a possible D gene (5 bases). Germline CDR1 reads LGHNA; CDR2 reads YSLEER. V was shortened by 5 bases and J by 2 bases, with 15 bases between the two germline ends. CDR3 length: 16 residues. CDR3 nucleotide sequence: TGCGCCAGCAGCGACGGGGTGCCCCCCAACACCGGGGAGCTGTTTTTT. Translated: CASSDGVPPNTGELFF.

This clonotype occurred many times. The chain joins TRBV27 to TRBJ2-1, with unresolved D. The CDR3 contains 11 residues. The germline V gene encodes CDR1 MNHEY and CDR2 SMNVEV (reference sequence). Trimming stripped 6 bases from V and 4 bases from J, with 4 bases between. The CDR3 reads CASRIYNEQFF. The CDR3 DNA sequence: TGTGCCAGCAGAATTTACAATGAGCAGTTCTTC.

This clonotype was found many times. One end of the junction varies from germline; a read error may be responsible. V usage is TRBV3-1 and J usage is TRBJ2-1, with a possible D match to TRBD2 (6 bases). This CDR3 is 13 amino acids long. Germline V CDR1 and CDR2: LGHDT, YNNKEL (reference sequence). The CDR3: CASSQDGGLRSSF. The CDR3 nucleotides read TGTGCCAGCAGCCAAGATGGGGGACTCCGGTCCTCCTTC.

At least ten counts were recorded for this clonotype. The chain's CDR3 is CSARQQGTLNTEAFF. The CDR3, as DNA: TGCAGTGCGAGACAACAGGGGACCCTGAACACTGAAGCTTTCTTT. The rearrangement joins TRBV20-1 to TRBJ1-1; 7 bases are shared with TRBD1. Trimming at V came to 6 bases and at J to 0 bases, leaving 10 bases not matched to a gene. The germline gives CDR1 DFQATT, CDR2 SNEGSKA (reference sequence). The CDR3 totals 15 residues.

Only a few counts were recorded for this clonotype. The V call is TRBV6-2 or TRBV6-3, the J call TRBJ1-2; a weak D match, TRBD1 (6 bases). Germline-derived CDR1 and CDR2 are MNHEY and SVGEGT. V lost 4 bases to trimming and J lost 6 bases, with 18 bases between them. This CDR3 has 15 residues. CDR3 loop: CASSFLGRGFDGYTF. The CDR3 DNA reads TGTGCCAGCAGTTTCCTCGGCAGGGGCTTTGATGGCTACACCTTC.

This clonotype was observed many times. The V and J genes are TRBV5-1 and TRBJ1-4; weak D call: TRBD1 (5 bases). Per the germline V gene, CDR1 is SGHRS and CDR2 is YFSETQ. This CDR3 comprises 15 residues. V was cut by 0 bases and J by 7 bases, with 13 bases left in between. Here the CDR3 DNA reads TGCGCCAGCAGCTTGGAACCGGGGGGAGGTGAAAAACTGTTTTTT. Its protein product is CASSLEPGGGEKLFF. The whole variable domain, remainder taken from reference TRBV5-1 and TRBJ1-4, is KAGVTQTPRYLIKTRGQQVTLSCSPISGHRSVSWYQQTPGQGLQFLFEYFSETQRNKGNFPGRFSGRQFSNSRSEMNVSTLELGDSALYLCASSLEPGGGEKLFFGSGTQLSVL.

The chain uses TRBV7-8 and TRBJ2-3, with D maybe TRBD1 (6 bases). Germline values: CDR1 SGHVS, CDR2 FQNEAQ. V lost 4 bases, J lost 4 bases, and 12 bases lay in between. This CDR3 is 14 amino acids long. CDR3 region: CASSSQGFPDTQYF. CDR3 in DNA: TGTGCCAGCAGCTCCCAGGGGTTCCCAGATACGCAGTATTTT. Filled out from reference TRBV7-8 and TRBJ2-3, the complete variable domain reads GAGVSQSPRYKVAKRGQDVALRCDPISGHVSLFWYQQALGQGPEFLTYFQNEAQLDKSGLPSDRFFAERPEGSVSTLKIQRTQQEDSAVYLCASSSQGFPDTQYFGPGTRLTVL.

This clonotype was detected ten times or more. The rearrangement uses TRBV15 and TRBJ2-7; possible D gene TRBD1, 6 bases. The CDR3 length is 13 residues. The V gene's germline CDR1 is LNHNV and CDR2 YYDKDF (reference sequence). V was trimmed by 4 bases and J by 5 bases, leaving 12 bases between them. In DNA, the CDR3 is TGTGCCACCAGCATCGGCAGGGGTCACGAGCAGTACTTC. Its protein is CATSIGRGHEQYF.

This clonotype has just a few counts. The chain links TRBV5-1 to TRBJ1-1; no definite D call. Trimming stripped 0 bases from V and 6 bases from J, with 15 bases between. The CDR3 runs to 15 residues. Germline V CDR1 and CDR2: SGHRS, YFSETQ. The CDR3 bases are TGCGCCAGCAGCTTGGATCGGGAGCCGCGCGCTGAAGCTTTCTTT. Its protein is CASSLDREPRAEAFF.

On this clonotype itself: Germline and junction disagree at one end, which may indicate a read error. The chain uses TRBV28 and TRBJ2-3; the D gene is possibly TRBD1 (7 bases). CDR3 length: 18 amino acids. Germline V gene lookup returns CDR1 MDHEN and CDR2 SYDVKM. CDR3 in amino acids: CASSLSLQLAGGQDMQYF. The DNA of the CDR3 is TGTGCCAGCAGTTTGTCCCTCCAACTAGCAGGGGGGCAAGATATGCAGTATTTT.

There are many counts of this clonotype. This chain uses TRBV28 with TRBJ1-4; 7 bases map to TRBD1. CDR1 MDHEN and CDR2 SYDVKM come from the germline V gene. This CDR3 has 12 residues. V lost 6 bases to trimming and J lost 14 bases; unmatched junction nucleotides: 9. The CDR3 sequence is CASRPTGKGLFF. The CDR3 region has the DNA TGTGCCAGCAGACCGACAGGGAAGGGCCTGTTTTTT.